This T cell receptor beta chain was identified during a study of beta chain features in type 1 diabetes. Study in general: No age, gender or cell yield differences were seen between patients and healthy donors.

Since all of the isolated RNA was reverse transcribed, expressed TCRB transcripts were what got sequenced. The data were produced by immunoSEQ multiplex PCR, yet TCRdb's version contains in-frame clones alone and is incomplete. The table records approximately 46,000 clones, just under 45% of them present only once. One heparinised draw, averaging roughly 110 mL, was taken per donor. Sorted populations were all over 98% pure. Trimming took 6 bases from V and 7 from J; bases not matched to a gene: 4. Germline V lookup: CDR1 SGHTA, CDR2 FQGNSA. The CDR3 consists of 15 residues. This clone was found a few times. The target antigen is unknown. Study conclusions and caveats: When Type 1 diabetes patients were examined, their TCRB CDR3s proved moderately but significantly shorter in all four CD4+ subsets.

Material: stem cell memory CD4+ T cells from blood. This clonotype was sampled from a man aged 25-45 years with type 1 diabetes. The gene calls are TRBV7-2 and TRBJ2-1; TRBD2 matches 15 bases. The CDR3 coding sequence is TGTGCCAGCAGGCAAGGACTAGCGGGAGGGAATGAGCAGTTCTTC. Its translation is CASRQGLAGGNEQFF.